These T cell receptor beta chains were read from a single sample in a study of CD8 T cells in Susac syndrome. A single record per CDR3 protein comes from TCRdb applying MiXCR to the immunoSEQ multiplex PCR reads. The sample records 90,000 to 150,000 distinct CDR3 sequences, 85% to 95% being singletons. The source material was CD4+ T cells from PBMCs. The receptors originated from a human donor with multiple sclerosis. Both conserved end residues are part of each CDR3. A D gene is named only where the DNA matches it firmly. Rows may omit the clone size; those that give it use once, few, many or a size class.

d_gene,v_gene,len,j_gene,abundance,CDR3nt,CDR3aa
TRBD1,TRBV3-1,14,TRBJ2-7,-,TGTGCCAGCAGCCCCCGACAGGGGGCCTACGAGCAGTACTTC,CASSPRQGAYEQYF
-,TRBV7-2,13,TRBJ2-7,-,TGTGCCAGCAGCATCACACAGTCCTACGAGCAGTACTTC,CASSITQSYEQYF
-,TRBV4-1,19,TRBJ2-7,-,TGCGCCAGCAGCCAAGGGATAGGGGCTCCCGTTTCGAGCTCCTACGAGCAGTACTTC,CASSQGIGAPVSSSYEQYF
-,TRBV11-2,13,TRBJ1-5,-,TGTGCCAGCAGCTTAGAGAGGGGACGGCCCCAGCATTTT,CASSLERGRPQHF
-,TRBV5-1,13,TRBJ1-1,-,TGCGCCAGCACCCTGGGCGAGAACACTGAAGCTTTCTTT,CASTLGENTEAFF
-,TRBV6-2/TRBV6-3,13,TRBJ1-1,-,TGTGCCAGCAGGTCTCCCTCGGTAACTGAAGCTTTCTTT,CASRSPSVTEAFF
-,TRBV2,15,TRBJ2-7,once,TGTGCCAGCAGTGAGGAATACAGGGTATCCTACGAGCAGTACTTC,CASSEEYRVSYEQYF
TRBD1,TRBV19,18,TRBJ2-6,-,TGTGCCAGTAGTTCCTTCCGGACAGGGACTTCTGGGGCCAACGTCCTGACTTTC,CASSSFRTGTSGANVLTF
-,TRBV7-8,17,TRBJ2-2,-,TGTGCCAGCAGCTTAAGTACGGGGGACTCCAACACCGGGGAGCTGTTTTTT,CASSLSTGDSNTGELFF
-,TRBV7-2,13,TRBJ2-7,once,TGTGCCAGCAGCCGCGGCGGTCAGGGCGAGCAGTACTTC,CASSRGGQGEQYF
-,TRBV7-8,12,TRBJ2-3,-,TGTGCCAGCAGCTTAGATGGGTATACGCAGTATTTT,CASSLDGYTQYF
-,TRBV7-9,13,TRBJ1-2,once,TGTGCCAGCAGTCGAAGGACAGCCGATGGCTACACCTTC,CASSRRTADGYTF
TRBD2,TRBV5-4,16,TRBJ2-7,-,TGTGCCAGCAGGCCGGGGCGCGGGGGGGGTATATACGAGCAGTACTTC,CASRPGRGGGIYEQYF
-,TRBV5-1,15,TRBJ2-3,-,TGCGCCAGCAGCCTACGGACGGGATCTATAGATACGCAGTATTTT,CASSLRTGSIDTQYF
TRBD1,TRBV27,15,TRBJ2-1,-,TGTGCCAGCAGTTGGTGGACAGGGGCAAGCAATGAGCAGTTCTTC,CASSWWTGASNEQFF
-,TRBV20-1,12,TRBJ1-6,-,TGCAGTGCTAACGGGGATAATTCACCCCTCCACTTT,CSANGDNSPLHF
TRBD2,TRBV5-1,16,TRBJ2-3,once,TGCGCCAGCAGCCCGACTAGCGGGGGTATCACAGATACGCAGTATTTT,CASSPTSGGITDTQYF
TRBD1,TRBV20-1,9,TRBJ2-5,-,TGCAGTGCTAACCGGGACAGGGACTTC,CSANRDRDF